One sample yielded the 25 T cell receptor beta chains listed below, sequenced in a study of blood T cell repertoires in COVID-19. TCRdb's copy holds only in-frame clones and misses some; the assay was immunoSEQ multiplex PCR. The sample holds 200,000 or so clones; 75% to 90% are singletons and the top ten take under 7.5%. The sequencing sample was made of peripheral blood. These receptors were taken from a man aged 55-75 years who had recovered from COVID-19.

Here the CDR3 reads CASSSVPGQGTREQYF. The CDR3 bases are TGCGCCAGCAGCTCGGTACCGGGACAGGGGACGAGAGAGCAGTACTTC. The V call is TRBV5-1, the J call TRBJ2-7; the match to TRBD1 covers 10 bases. Germline V CDR1 and CDR2: SGHRS, YFSETQ. The CDR3 contains 16 residues. V dropped 3 bases and J dropped 7; count of bases not matched to a gene: 13.

The CDR3, as DNA: TGCGCCAGCAGCTTGGATGCCACAGGGATTGAGCAGTTCTTC. Translated: CASSLDATGIEQFF. The chain uses TRBV5-1 and TRBJ2-1, with D maybe TRBD1 (6 bases). Germline assignment: CDR1 SGHRS and CDR2 YFSETQ. CDR3 length: 14 residues. V gave up 0 bases and J gave up 9 bases, with 13 bases separating them. Together with reference TRBV5-1 and TRBJ2-1, the CDR3 gives the full variable domain: KAGVTQTPRYLIKTRGQQVTLSCSPISGHRSVSWYQQTPGQGLQFLFEYFSETQRNKGNFPGRFSGRQFSNSRSEMNVSTLELGDSALYLCASSLDATGIEQFFGPGTRLTVL.

The V and J genes are TRBV24-1 and TRBJ2-2, with TRBD1 matching 8 bases. The CDR3 totals 18 residues. Per germline, CDR1 KGHDR and CDR2 SFDVKD. V was clipped by 3 bases and J by 1 base; unmatched bases: 9. DNA for the CDR3: TGTGCCACCAGTGATCGTGACTTTGGGACAGGGAACACCGGGGAGCTGTTTTTT. Protein sequence: CATSDRDFGTGNTGELFF.

J is TRBJ2-7 and V is TRBV19, with 7 bases that match TRBD1. V was clipped by 2 bases and J by 1 base; unmatched bases: 8. The CDR3 runs to 16 residues. Germline loops: CDR1 LNHDA, CDR2 SQIVND (reference sequence). The CDR3: CASSISRDRPSYEQYF. The CDR3 nucleotides are TGTGCCAGTAGTATAAGCCGGGACAGACCGTCCTACGAGCAGTACTTC.

V usage is TRBV12-3 or TRBV12-4 and J usage is TRBJ1-5; D is unresolved. The CDR3 spans 12 residues. The ends were cut back, 3 bases at V and 9 bases at J, with 9 bases in the middle. The CDR3 DNA reads as TGTGCCAGCAGTTTGCAAATCGGGCCCCAGCATTTT. Residues: CASSLQIGPQHF.

The table lists this clone with a count of one. This chain connects TRBV4-3 to TRBJ2-2; 11 nucleotides align to TRBD1. V shed 4 bases, J shed 6 bases, and the junction held 7 bases outside the gene matches. Per germline, CDR1 LGHNA and CDR2 YSLEER. CDR3 length equals 16 residues. In DNA, the CDR3 is TGCGCCAGCAGCCGTAGCAAGGGACAGGGGGCCGGGGAGCTGTTTTTT. Residues: CASSRSKGQGAGELFF.

The chain is built from TRBV11-2 and TRBJ1-2; 8 bases agree with TRBD1. Looked up from germline, CDR1 is SGHAT and CDR2 is FQNNGV. The CDR3 extends over 13 amino acids. Germline trimming cut 5 bases from V and 4 bases from J; bases unmatched to any gene: 3. The CDR3 region has the DNA TGTGCCAGCAGCACTACAGGGGGCTATGGCTACACCTTC. As protein: CASSTTGGYGYTF.

This chain joins TRBV7-3 and TRBJ1-1, with D possibly matching TRBD1 (6 bases). Trimming removed 5 bases from V and 10 bases from J, with 20 bases in between. Germline CDR1 and CDR2: SGHTA and FQGTGA. The CDR3 sequence is 14 residues long. CDR3 sequence: CASSPLGGGGPAFF. In DNA form, the CDR3 reads TGTGCCAGCAGCCCCCTGGGAGGGGGTGGTCCAGCTTTCTTT.

The rearrangement uses TRBV15 and TRBJ2-1; D might be TRBD2 (5 bases). Germline assignment: CDR1 LNHNV and CDR2 YYDKDF (reference sequence). The CDR3 runs 22 residues. V was shortened by 3 bases and J by 0 bases, with 30 bases between the two germline ends. The CDR3 DNA reads as TGTGCCACCAGCAGTCCCCCTACTGGACTTACATATGTTTCAAGCTCCTACAATGAGCAGTTCTTC. Amino acid sequence: CATSSPPTGLTYVSSSYNEQFF.

The V gene is TRBV7-2, the J gene TRBJ2-1; TRBD1 agrees at 10 bases. Germline V CDR1 and CDR2: SGHTA, FQGNSA. This CDR3 region has 16 residues. The trim removed 4 bases at V and 2 bases at J, leaving 5 bases unmatched. CDR3 nucleotide sequence: TGTGCCAGCAGCTCAAGACAGGGGGCGGCCTACAATGAGCAGTTCTTC. Translating it yields CASSSRQGAAYNEQFF.

This rearrangement joins TRBV20-1 to TRBJ2-7; D may be TRBD1 (5 bases). Germline lookup yields CDR1 DFQATT and CDR2 SNEGSKA (reference sequence). The CDR3 consists of 15 residues. V lost 3 bases, J lost 3 bases, and 18 bases lay in between. The CDR3 DNA sequence: TGCAGTGCTAGTTTAGGCCAGGGTGTGAACTACGAGCAGTACTTC. Protein: CSASLGQGVNYEQYF.

This clone was detected once. The chain couples TRBV15 to TRBJ2-7, with TRBD2 matching over 9 bases. In germline, CDR1 is LNHNV, CDR2 YYDKDF (reference sequence). The V segment lost 4 bases and the J segment 0 bases; nucleotides outside the gene matches: 10. This CDR3 spans 17 amino acids. CDR3 region: CATSKRAAGGSSYEQYF. The DNA for the CDR3 is TGTGCCACCAGCAAAAGGGCAGCGGGAGGCTCCTCCTACGAGCAGTACTTC. Full variable domain (outside the CDR3, taken from reference TRBV15 and TRBJ2-7): DAMVIQNPRYQVTQFGKPVTLSCSQTLNHNVMYWYQQKSSQAPKLLFHYYDKDFNNEADTPDNFQSRRPNTSFCFLDIRSPGLGDTAMYLCATSKRAAGGSSYEQYFGPGTRLTVT.

The chain has TRBV6-5 and TRBJ2-7, with TRBD2 identical over 7 bases. This CDR3 region has 14 residues. The germline CDR1 and CDR2 sequences are MNHEY and SVGAGI. V trimming: 7 bases; J trimming: 3 bases; junction bases outside the gene matches: 9. The CDR3 nucleotides are TGTGCCAGCACCGGGGGGTTAAAGGGCTACGAGCAGTACTTC. Amino acid sequence: CASTGGLKGYEQYF.

CDR3 in DNA: TGTGCCAGTAGTATAGATTTTTGGGGAGACAATGAGCAGTTCTTC. Its protein product is CASSIDFWGDNEQFF. The chain is built from TRBV19 and TRBJ2-1; possible D gene TRBD2, 5 bases. The CDR3 extends over 15 amino acids. Germline loops: CDR1 LNHDA, CDR2 SQIVND (reference sequence). Trimming removed 0 bases at V and 5 bases at J, with 11 bases between.

The V call is TRBV5-4, the J call TRBJ2-2, with TRBD1 matching over 9 bases. The junction had 10 bases not matched to a gene; V was cut back by 4 bases and J by 6 bases. The CDR3 sequence is 16 residues long. Germline CDR1 and CDR2: SGHNT and YYREEE (reference sequence). The CDR3 is CASSPQTGQGSGELFF. DNA of the CDR3: TGTGCCAGCAGCCCTCAGACGGGACAGGGTTCCGGGGAGCTGTTTTTT.

J is TRBJ2-5 and V is TRBV5-1; 8 nucleotides align to TRBD2. V shed 4 bases, J shed 0 bases, and the junction held 8 bases outside the gene matches. Germline CDR1 is SGHRS and CDR2 is YFSETQ. The CDR3 sequence is 16 residues long. CDR3 in amino acids: CASSSFLRGDQETQYF. CDR3 nucleotide sequence: TGCGCCAGCAGCAGTTTCCTGCGGGGGGACCAAGAGACCCAGTACTTC.

The CDR3 DNA reads as TGCGCCAGCAGCCAAGATAGGCGGGGTCGGGACAATCAGCCCCAGCATTTT. Encoded protein: CASSQDRRGRDNQPQHF. The chain recombines TRBV4-1 with TRBJ1-5; D unresolved. The CDR3 has 17 residues. Trimming removed 0 bases from V and 3 bases from J, with 15 bases in between. The germline V gene has CDR1 MGHRA and CDR2 YSYEKL.

The V call is TRBV5-4, the J call TRBJ2-2, with D possibly TRBD2 on 6 matching bases. The CDR3 sequence is 15 residues long. Germline-derived CDR1 and CDR2 are SGHNT and YYREEE (reference sequence). V dropped 3 bases and J dropped 0 bases, with 9 bases sitting between them. CDR3 nucleotides: TGTGCCAGCAGCTCTAGACTAGCGAACACCGGGGAGCTGTTTTTT. Protein sequence: CASSSRLANTGELFF.

This chain connects TRBV30 to TRBJ1-1; D perhaps matches TRBD1 (5 bases). Germline CDR1 reads GTSNPN; CDR2 reads SVGIG (reference sequence). Trimming removed 7 bases at V and 0 bases at J, with 12 bases between. The CDR3 is 13 amino acids. The CDR3 reads CAFSRGMNTEAFF. In DNA form, the CDR3 reads TGTGCCTTCTCAAGGGGAATGAACACTGAAGCTTTCTTT.

Only one count was recorded for this clone. The chain links TRBV5-1 to TRBJ2-6, with 9 bases that match TRBD1. Trimming cost V 0 bases and J 4 bases; bases outside gene matches: 5. The length of the CDR3 is 17 residues. Germline V CDR1 and CDR2: SGHRS, YFSETQ. The CDR3 loop is CASSLEQGATGANVLTF. DNA of the CDR3: TGCGCCAGCAGCTTGGAACAGGGGGCGACCGGGGCCAACGTCCTGACTTTC.

This chain joins TRBV29-1 and TRBJ2-5, with a tentative D call TRBD1 (5 bases). CDR3 length equals 14 residues. Trimming removed 3 bases from V and 5 bases from J, with 16 bases in between. The germline CDR1 and CDR2 sequences are SQVTM and ANQGSEA. CDR3 nucleotide sequence: TGCAGCGTTGAGGCCTCGGCAGGGCGTGAGACCCAGTACTTC. It codes for CSVEASAGRETQYF. The full variable domain, in which reference TRBV29-1 and TRBJ2-5 provide the parts outside the CDR3, is SAVISQKPSRDICQRGTSLTIQCQVDSQVTMMFWYRQQPGQSLTLIATANQGSEATYESGFVIDKFPISRPNLTFSTLTVSNMSPEDSSIYLCSVEASAGRETQYFGPGTRLLVL.

This rearrangement joins TRBV3-1 (or the pseudogene TRBV3-2) to TRBJ2-1; 13 bases are a match to TRBD2. J gave up 6 bases and V 4 bases, and 9 bases lay outside the gene matches. The CDR3 covers 17 residues. The germline V gene has CDR1 LGHDT and CDR2 YNNKEL (reference sequence). CDR3 in amino acids: CASSLRRGTSGVNEQFF. The CDR3 DNA is TGTGCCAGCAGCCTCCGAAGGGGGACTAGCGGGGTCAATGAGCAGTTCTTC.

CDR3 in DNA: TGTGCCAGCAGAGATATTCCCGGGACAGGGTTGTATCAGCCCCAGCATTTT. It codes for CASRDIPGTGLYQPQHF. The rearrangement joins TRBV28 to TRBJ1-5; 9 bases map to TRBD1. CDR3 length: 17 amino acids. The germline gives CDR1 MDHEN, CDR2 SYDVKM. V was clipped by 6 bases and J by 5 bases; unmatched bases: 14. The full variable domain, in which reference TRBV28 and TRBJ1-5 provide the parts outside the CDR3, is DVKVTQSSRYLVKRTGEKVFLECVQDMDHENMFWYRQDPGLGLRLIYFSYDVKMKEKGDIPEGYSVSREKKERFSLILESASTNQTSMYLCASRDIPGTGLYQPQHFGDGTRLSIL.

In the case of this clone: The sample has other DNA sequences that encode this CDR3 too. The chain joins TRBV11-2 to TRBJ2-7; D call uncertain. The CDR3 consists of 12 residues. Germline V lookup: CDR1 SGHAT, CDR2 FQNNGV. V was trimmed by 4 bases and J by 3 bases, leaving 7 bases between them. DNA of the CDR3: TGTGCCAGCAGCTCAGGTGGCTACGAGCAGTACTTC. Translation: CASSSGGYEQYF.

This sequence joins TRBV6-5 and TRBJ2-1, with TRBD1 identical over 9 bases. Per the germline V gene, CDR1 is MNHEY and CDR2 is SVGAGI. This CDR3 comprises 15 residues. V trimming: 4 bases; J trimming: 9 bases; junction bases outside the gene matches: 10. The CDR3 sequence: CASSLGGQGVTEQFF. CDR3 sequence (DNA): TGTGCCAGCAGTTTAGGGGGACAGGGTGTTACTGAGCAGTTCTTC.